The present T cell receptor (beta chain) was sequenced within a study of shared clonotypes between healthy human individuals. Findings and limits, study-wide: The rarefaction results pointed to incomplete sorted-subset sequencing despite large depth.

Libraries were prepared by immunoSEQ multiplex PCR; TCRdb keeps only in-frame clonotypes and omits some of them. The sample records more than 2 million clones, just under 95% being singletons. Germline trimming cut 9 bases from V and 8 bases from J; bases unmatched to any gene: 15. Per germline, CDR1 SNHLY and CDR2 FYNNEI. The CDR3 covers 15 residues. The count of this clone is one. What it binds is unknown. Terminally differentiated effector memory CD45RA+ cells were excluded by CCR7 positive selection of CD45RO-negative cells. The chain combines TRBV2 with TRBJ2-2; 7 bases align to TRBD2. This clonotype was obtained from a man aged 18 to 30 in good health. Sequencing input: naive CD8+ T cells sorted from blood. In DNA form, the CDR3 reads TGTGCCAGTACGGGACTACCTCAAGAAGGGGGGGAGCTGTTTTTT. Translation: CASTGLPQEGGELFF.